These 27 T cell receptor beta chains share one sample of origin, sequenced in a study of early T cells in non-severe SARS-CoV-2 infection. Each CDR3 protein gets one entry after TCRdb re-called the 5' RACE reads with MiXCR. The sample contains 85,000 to 120,000 distinct CDR3 sequences, roughly 13% of which appear only once. Material for sequencing was whole blood. These receptors all come from an adult who was a healthcare worker with PCR-confirmed SARS-CoV-2 infection or an uninfected control (not recorded which).

The DNA for the CDR3 is TGTGCCAGCAGCCCCGCCTATTTCGAGACCCAGTACTTC. Encoded protein: CASSPAYFETQYF. The genes are TRBV28 and TRBJ2-5; D call uncertain. The CDR3 extends over 13 amino acids. The V end lost 6 bases, the J end lost 5 bases, and 13 bases lay between the germline ends. Germline V lookup: CDR1 MDHEN, CDR2 SYDVKM.

This chain links TRBV2 with TRBJ1-1, with unresolved D. This CDR3 is built from 13 residues. In germline, CDR1 is SNHLY, CDR2 FYNNEI. Between the trimmed V and J ends, which lost 8 bases and 0 bases, there was a span of 10 bases. The CDR3, as DNA: TGTGCCAGCGGTAAAGGGCTGAACACTGAAGCTTTCTTT. Its protein product is CASGKGLNTEAFF.

This sequence joins TRBV6-2 or TRBV6-3 and TRBJ2-3; D call uncertain. Deletions cut 0 bases from V and 5 bases from J, with 12 bases between. CDR1 is MNHEY, CDR2 SVGEGT, per germline. CDR3 length equals 15 residues. As DNA, the CDR3 is TGTGCCAGCAGTTACTCGAATCGCAGACAAGATACGCAGTATTTT. It translates to CASSYSNRRQDTQYF.

This clonotype showed up many times. This CDR3 reads CAWKSVGRETDTQYF. CDR3 coding DNA: TGTGCCTGGAAATCGGTGGGGCGGGAGACAGATACGCAGTATTTT. V gene TRBV30 combines with J gene TRBJ2-3, with TRBD2 matching over 7 bases. Germline V gene data show CDR1 as GTSNPN and CDR2 as SVGIG (reference sequence). The CDR3 is made up of 15 amino acids. J was trimmed by 3 bases and V by 4 bases; bases with no gene match: 10.

This clonotype was picked up many times. This CDR3 is CSAGVVGSGELFF. For the CDR3, the DNA is TGCAGTGCAGGGGTAGTAGGCTCCGGGGAGCTGTTTTTT. This chain uses TRBV29-1 with TRBJ2-2; D might be TRBD1 (6 bases). CDR1 and CDR2 from the germline V gene are SQVTM and ANQGSEA. This CDR3 spans 13 amino acids.

This clonotype was observed a few times. This sequence joins TRBV5-1 and TRBJ1-1; 7 bases are shared with TRBD1. Trimming took 0 bases from V and 2 from J; bases not matched to a gene: 4. This CDR3 contains 15 residues. Germline loops: CDR1 SGHRS, CDR2 YFSETQ. DNA for the CDR3: TGCGCCAGCAGCTTGGAGGGACAGTCAAACACTGAAGCTTTCTTT. Translation gives CASSLEGQSNTEAFF.

This clonotype was seen only a few times. Sequence at one end of the junction differs from germline and may be a read error. The rearrangement uses TRBV12-3 or TRBV12-4 and TRBJ2-2, with 9 bases fitting TRBD2. The length of the CDR3 is 15 residues. The CDR3 DNA reads as TGTGCCAGCAGTCTAGCGGGACCGAACACCGGGGAGCTGTTTTTT. It yields the protein CASSLAGPNTGELFF.

The CDR3: CASSDSLASVTQYF. The DNA for the CDR3 is TGTGCCAGCAGTGATAGCCTAGCTTCTGTTACGCAGTATTTT. The rearrangement links TRBV2 to TRBJ2-3; possible D gene TRBD2, 5 bases. The germline V gene has CDR1 SNHLY and CDR2 FYNNEI. The CDR3 contains 14 residues. Trimming stripped 3 bases from V and 8 bases from J, with 15 bases between.

The chain uses TRBV24-1 and TRBJ2-1, with 9 nucleotides matching TRBD2. The CDR3 covers 12 residues. Trimming removed 9 bases from V and 7 bases from J; junction bases left unmatched: 3. Germline CDR1 and CDR2: KGHDR and SFDVKD. The CDR3 coding sequence is TGTGCCACCGGGACTAGCAGGAATGAGCAGTTCTTC. It translates to CATGTSRNEQFF.

The chain couples TRBV13 to TRBJ2-7; D call uncertain. Looked up from germline, CDR1 is PRHDT and CDR2 is FYEKMQ (reference sequence). V was trimmed by 0 bases and J by 2 bases, leaving 8 bases between them. The CDR3 has 14 residues. The CDR3 sequence is CASSLGASTYEQYF. The CDR3 region has the DNA TGTGCCAGCAGCTTAGGAGCTAGTACCTACGAGCAGTACTTC. The full variable domain, its missing parts supplied by reference TRBV13 and TRBJ2-7, is AAGVIQSPRHLIKEKRETATLKCYPIPRHDTVYWYQQGPGQDPQFLISFYEKMQSDKGSIPDRFSAQQFSDYHSELNMSSLELGDSALYFCASSLGASTYEQYFGPGTRLTVT.

This clonotype was detected ten times or more. The V and J genes are TRBV7-2 and TRBJ1-6, with TRBD1 identical over 9 bases. Per the germline V gene, CDR1 is SGHTA and CDR2 is FQGNSA. This CDR3 spans 14 amino acids. V dropped 2 bases and J dropped 11; count of bases not matched to a gene: 4. This chain's CDR3 is CASSLKQGAPPLHF. CDR3 bases: TGTGCCAGCAGCTTAAAACAGGGGGCGCCACCCCTCCACTTT.

In its sample, this clonotype was seen a few times. The chain couples TRBV12-3 or TRBV12-4 to TRBJ2-3; TRBD2 might be the D (5 bases). This CDR3 region has 14 residues. Trimming took 6 bases from V and 0 from J, leaving 10 bases between them. Written as DNA, the CDR3 is TGTGCCAGCAGGGTTAGCGTGAGCACAGATACGCAGTATTTT. This gives the protein CASRVSVSTDTQYF.

The table lists this clonotype with many counts. The chain employs TRBV7-2 and TRBJ2-1; no definite D call. CDR3 length: 15 residues. V was trimmed by 3 bases and J by 4 bases, leaving 13 bases between them. The germline gives CDR1 SGHTA, CDR2 FQGNSA. The CDR3 here is CASSFVRLSYNEQFF. The DNA of the CDR3 is TGTGCCAGCAGCTTTGTTCGGCTATCTTACAATGAGCAGTTCTTC.

The V call is TRBV29-1, the J call TRBJ2-1; a weak D match, TRBD2 (5 bases). V was cut by 4 bases and J by 0 bases, with 7 bases left in between. In germline, CDR1 is SQVTM, CDR2 ANQGSEA. The CDR3 length is 13 residues. CDR3 DNA: TGCAGCGTTGTCCGGGGCTCCTACAATGAGCAGTTCTTC. Translating it yields CSVVRGSYNEQFF.

The gene calls are TRBV12-3 or TRBV12-4 and TRBJ2-5, with 10 bases that match TRBD2. This CDR3 has 15 residues. V lost 4 bases, J lost 4 bases, and 6 bases stayed unmatched. The CDR3: CASSSPSSGRETQYF. The DNA for the CDR3 is TGTGCCAGCAGTTCGCCTTCTAGCGGGAGAGAGACCCAGTACTTC.

This clonotype has only a few counts. The chain links TRBV18 to TRBJ1-2, with D uncertain. Germline CDR1 is KGHSH and CDR2 is LQKENI. The CDR3 consists of 14 residues. Trimming shortened V by 4 bases and J by 2 bases, and 11 bases separated the two germline ends. The CDR3 protein is CASSQGRGNYGYTF. As DNA, the CDR3 is TGTGCCAGCTCACAAGGCAGAGGGAACTATGGCTACACCTTC.

The chain combines TRBV6-2 or TRBV6-3 with TRBJ2-7; either TRBD1 or TRBD2 may fit D (5 bases each). CDR1 and CDR2 from the germline V gene are MNHEY and SVGEGT. This CDR3 is 16 amino acids long. Trimming removed 8 bases from V and 0 bases from J, with 20 bases in between. CDR3 protein: CASCRGLNYASYEQYF. The CDR3 nucleotides are TGTGCCAGCTGCCGGGGCCTAAACTATGCCTCCTACGAGCAGTACTTC.

A word on this clonotype: A single base separates this from a much larger clone, so it may be a read error. This chain links TRBV27 with TRBJ1-5; D is undetermined. From germline, CDR1 is MNHEY and CDR2 SMNVEV (reference sequence). This CDR3 comprises 13 residues. The CDR3 region is CASGPALNQLQHF. DNA of the CDR3: TGTGCCAGCGGACCGGCTTTAAATCAGCTCCAGCATTTT.

A note on this clonotype: One end of the junction fails to match germline, which may point to a read error. The rearrangement uses TRBV6-2 or TRBV6-3 and TRBJ2-7; 9 nucleotides match TRBD1. The germline gives CDR1 MNHEY, CDR2 SVGEGT. The CDR3 totals 15 residues. The DNA of the CDR3 is TGTGTCAGCAGAACGGGGACAGGGAGGTCCTACGAGCAGTACTTC. Translating gives CVSRTGTGRSYEQYF.

This clonotype was seen a few times. The chain joins TRBV5-1 to TRBJ2-1; TRBD2 aligns across 13 bases. With 0 bases clipped from V and 6 bases from J, the junction kept 3 bases outside the gene matches. Germline V gene data show CDR1 as SGHRS and CDR2 as YFSETQ. The CDR3 spans 16 residues. The CDR3 DNA follows: TGCGCCAGCAGCTTGGGACTAGCGGGAGGCGGCAATGAGCAGTTCTTC. Translating gives CASSLGLAGGGNEQFF. Full variable domain (outside the CDR3, taken from reference TRBV5-1 and TRBJ2-1): KAGVTQTPRYLIKTRGQQVTLSCSPISGHRSVSWYQQTPGQGLQFLFEYFSETQRNKGNFPGRFSGRQFSNSRSEMNVSTLELGDSALYLCASSLGLAGGGNEQFFGPGTRLTVL.

As to this clonotype: A much bigger clone sits one base away, suggesting this may be a read error. The CDR3 bases are TGTGCCAGCAGTGCTCTGGGGGTTGAGCAGTTCTTC. It codes for CASSALGVEQFF. The gene calls are TRBV27 and TRBJ2-1; D might be TRBD1 or TRBD2, each matching 5 bases. Trimming pared 5 bases from V and 9 bases from J, leaving 11 bases between. Germline-derived CDR1 and CDR2 are MNHEY and SMNVEV (reference sequence). The CDR3 runs to 12 residues.

The genes are TRBV29-1 and TRBJ1-2, with TRBD1 as a possible D gene (6 bases). V lost 0 bases and J 4 bases, leaving 9 bases between the germline ends. The CDR3 runs 13 residues. CDR1 and CDR2 (germline): SQVTM, ANQGSEA. CDR3 amino acids: CSVEEGRGYGYTF. The DNA for the CDR3 is TGCAGCGTTGAAGAGGGCAGGGGCTATGGCTACACCTTC.

The rearrangement uses TRBV28 and TRBJ2-7; tentative D call: TRBD1 (7 bases). This CDR3 is built from 14 residues. In germline, CDR1 is MDHEN, CDR2 SYDVKM. V lost 2 bases and J 6 bases, leaving 14 bases between the germline ends. The CDR3 region is CASSLGGTAVEQYF. Here the CDR3 DNA reads TGTGCCAGCAGTTTAGGGGGGACAGCCGTCGAGCAGTACTTC.

The chain combines TRBV7-6 with TRBJ2-3; 9 bases map to TRBD1. Trimming at V came to 5 bases and at J to 3 bases, leaving 6 bases not matched to a gene. Germline V gene data show CDR1 as SGHVS and CDR2 as FNYEAQ. This CDR3 contains 15 residues. The DNA of the CDR3 is TGTGCCAGCAGCGCCAGGACAGGGGAGACAGATACGCAGTATTTT. Its protein product is CASSARTGETDTQYF.

This clonotype was seen a handful of times. This CDR3 is CASSLDPYNSPLHF. CDR3 nucleotides: TGCGCCAGCAGCTTGGATCCTTATAATTCACCCCTCCACTTT. The rearrangement links TRBV5-1 to TRBJ1-6; D not resolved. There are 14 residues in the CDR3. Trimming stripped 0 bases from V and 4 bases from J, with 5 bases between. Germline values: CDR1 SGHRS, CDR2 YFSETQ.

The chain uses TRBV10-2 and TRBJ2-3, with D unclear. Per germline, CDR1 WSHSY and CDR2 SAAADI. The CDR3 extends over 11 amino acids. V was shortened by 5 bases and J by 3 bases, with 3 bases between the two germline ends. CDR3 residues: CASSKTDTQYF. CDR3 nucleotides: TGCGCCAGCAGTAAGACAGATACGCAGTATTTT.

The rearrangement uses TRBV12-3 or TRBV12-4 and TRBJ2-3, with TRBD2 matching 8 bases. V shed 5 bases and J 7 bases; nucleotides not matched to a gene: 11. The CDR3 sequence is 15 residues long. In DNA, the CDR3 is TGTGCCAGCAGTAAAACTAGCGGCGGGGGTAATACGCAGTATTTT. It translates to CASSKTSGGGNTQYF.